This T cell receptor (beta chain) originates from a study of T-cell memory formation after mild COVID-19. The wider study: Largely donor-specific TCR clusters were found. Study conclusions and caveats: Clones that contracted from day 15 to 85 were balanced CD4/CD8, while later expanders leaned CD4+. Contracting clones localized mainly to CM and EM when CD4+ and mainly to EMRA when CD8+.

The ends were cut back, 0 bases at V and 4 bases at J, with 12 bases in the middle. This CDR3 has 15 residues. Germline V CDR1 and CDR2: KGHSH, LQKENI. About this clonotype itself: Its specificity is not known.

TCRdb re-analysed the 5' RACE reads in MiXCR, keeping a single row per CDR3 protein. The sample consists of about 430,000 distinct CDR3 sequences, 20% to 25% of them appearing once. The sequence derives from an adult woman who had mild COVID-19 (a few samples of this study predate the infection). Cell type and time point are not known. Sample: PBMCs or a T cell subset sorted from them (not recorded which). The J gene is TRBJ1-2, the V gene TRBV18, with D perhaps matching TRBD1 (5 bases). In DNA, the CDR3 is TGTGCCAGCTCACCACCCCCGGGGACCCCCTATGGCTACACCTTC. Its translation: CASSPPPGTPYGYTF.